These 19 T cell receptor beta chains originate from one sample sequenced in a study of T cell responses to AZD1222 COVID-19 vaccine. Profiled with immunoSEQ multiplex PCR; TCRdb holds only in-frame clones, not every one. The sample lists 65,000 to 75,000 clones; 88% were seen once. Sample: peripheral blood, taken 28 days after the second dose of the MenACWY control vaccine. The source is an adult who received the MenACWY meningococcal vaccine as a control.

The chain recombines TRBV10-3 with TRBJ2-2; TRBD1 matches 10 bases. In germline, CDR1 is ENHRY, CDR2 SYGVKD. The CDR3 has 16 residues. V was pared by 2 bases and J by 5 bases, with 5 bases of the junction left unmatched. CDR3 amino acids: CAISEGTGAGTGELFF. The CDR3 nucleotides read TGTGCCATCAGTGAGGGGACAGGGGCTGGGACCGGGGAGCTGTTTTTT.

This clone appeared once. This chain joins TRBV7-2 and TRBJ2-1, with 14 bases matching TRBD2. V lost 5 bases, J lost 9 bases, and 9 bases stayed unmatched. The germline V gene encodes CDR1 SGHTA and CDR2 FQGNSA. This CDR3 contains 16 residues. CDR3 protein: CASSLLEGLAGVEQFF. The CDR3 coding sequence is TGTGCCAGCAGCCTCCTGGAGGGACTAGCGGGAGTTGAGCAGTTCTTC. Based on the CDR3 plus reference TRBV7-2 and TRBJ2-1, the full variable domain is GAGVSQSPSNKVTEKGKDVELRCDPISGHTALYWYRQSLGQGLEFLIYFQGNSAPDKSGLPSDRFSAERTGGSVSTLTIQRTQQEDSAVYLCASSLLEGLAGVEQFFGPGTRLTVL.

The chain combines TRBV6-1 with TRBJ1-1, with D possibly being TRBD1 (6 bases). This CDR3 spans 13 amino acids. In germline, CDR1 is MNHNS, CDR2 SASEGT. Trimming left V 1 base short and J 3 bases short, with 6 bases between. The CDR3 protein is CASSEGTDTEAFF. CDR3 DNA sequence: TGTGCCAGCAGTGAAGGGACAGACACTGAAGCTTTCTTT.

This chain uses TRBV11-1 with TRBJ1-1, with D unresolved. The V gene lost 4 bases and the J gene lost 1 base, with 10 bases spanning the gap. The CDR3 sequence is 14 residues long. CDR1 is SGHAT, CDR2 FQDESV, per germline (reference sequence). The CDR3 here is CASSWRHWNTEAFF. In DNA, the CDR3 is TGTGCCAGCAGCTGGCGACACTGGAACACTGAAGCTTTCTTT.

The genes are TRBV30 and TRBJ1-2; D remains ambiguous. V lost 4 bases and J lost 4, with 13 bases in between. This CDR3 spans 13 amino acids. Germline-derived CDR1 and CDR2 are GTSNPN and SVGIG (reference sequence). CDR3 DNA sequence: TGTGCCTGGAATGGCAGGCACTTCTATGGCTACACCTTC. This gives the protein CAWNGRHFYGYTF.

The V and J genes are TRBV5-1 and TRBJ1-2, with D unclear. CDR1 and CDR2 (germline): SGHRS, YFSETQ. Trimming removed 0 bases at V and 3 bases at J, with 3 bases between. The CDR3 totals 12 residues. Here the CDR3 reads CASSLEDYGYTF. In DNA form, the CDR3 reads TGCGCCAGCAGCTTGGAAGACTATGGCTACACCTTC. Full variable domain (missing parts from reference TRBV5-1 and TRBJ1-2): KAGVTQTPRYLIKTRGQQVTLSCSPISGHRSVSWYQQTPGQGLQFLFEYFSETQRNKGNFPGRFSGRQFSNSRSEMNVSTLELGDSALYLCASSLEDYGYTFGSGTRLTVV.

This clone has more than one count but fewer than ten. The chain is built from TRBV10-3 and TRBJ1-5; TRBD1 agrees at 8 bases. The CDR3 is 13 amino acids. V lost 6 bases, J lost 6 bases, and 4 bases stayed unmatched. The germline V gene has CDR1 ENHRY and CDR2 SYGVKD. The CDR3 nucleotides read TGTGCCATCAGGGACAGGGATGGTCAGCCCCAGCATTTT. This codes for CAIRDRDGQPQHF.

The chain's CDR3 is CASSRAGDQETQYF. For the CDR3, the DNA is TGCGCCAGCAGCCGCGCCGGGGATCAAGAGACCCAGTACTTC. The chain employs TRBV5-1 and TRBJ2-5; D possibly corresponds to TRBD2 (5 bases). The CDR3 sequence is 14 residues long. Germline V gene data show CDR1 as SGHRS and CDR2 as YFSETQ. V lost 4 bases to trimming and J lost 2 bases, with 12 bases between them.

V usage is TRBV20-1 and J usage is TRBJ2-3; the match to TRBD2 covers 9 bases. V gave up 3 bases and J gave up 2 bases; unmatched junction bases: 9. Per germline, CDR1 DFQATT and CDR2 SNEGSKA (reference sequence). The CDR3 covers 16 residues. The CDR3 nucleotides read TGCAGTGCTAGTGGGCCTAGCGGGGACCACACAGATACGCAGTATTTT. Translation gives CSASGPSGDHTDTQYF.

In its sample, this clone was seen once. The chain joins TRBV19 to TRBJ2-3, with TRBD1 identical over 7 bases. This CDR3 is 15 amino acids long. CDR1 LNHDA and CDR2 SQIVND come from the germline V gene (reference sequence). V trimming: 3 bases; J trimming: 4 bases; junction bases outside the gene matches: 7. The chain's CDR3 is CASSIMAQGADTQYF. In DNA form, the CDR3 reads TGTGCCAGTAGTATTATGGCCCAGGGGGCAGATACGCAGTATTTT.

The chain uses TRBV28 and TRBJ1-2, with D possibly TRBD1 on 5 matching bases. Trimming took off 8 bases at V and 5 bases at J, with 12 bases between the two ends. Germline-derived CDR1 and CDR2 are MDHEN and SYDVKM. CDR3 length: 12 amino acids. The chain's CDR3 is CASLRDPYGYTF. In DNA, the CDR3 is TGTGCCAGCCTCCGGGACCCTTATGGCTACACCTTC.

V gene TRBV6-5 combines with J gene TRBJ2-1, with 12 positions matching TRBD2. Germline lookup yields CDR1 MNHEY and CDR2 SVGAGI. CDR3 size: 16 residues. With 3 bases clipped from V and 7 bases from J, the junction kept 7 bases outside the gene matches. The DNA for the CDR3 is TGTGCCAGCAGTTATTCGACTAGCGGGGGAAGTAATGAGCAGTTCTTC. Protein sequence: CASSYSTSGGSNEQFF.

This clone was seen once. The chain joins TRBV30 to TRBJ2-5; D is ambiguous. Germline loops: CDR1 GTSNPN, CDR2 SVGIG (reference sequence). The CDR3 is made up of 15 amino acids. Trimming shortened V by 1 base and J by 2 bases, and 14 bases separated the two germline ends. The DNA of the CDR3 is TGTGCCTGGAGTGGGGTCCGTGGCAGTCAAGAGACCCAGTACTTC. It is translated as CAWSGVRGSQETQYF.

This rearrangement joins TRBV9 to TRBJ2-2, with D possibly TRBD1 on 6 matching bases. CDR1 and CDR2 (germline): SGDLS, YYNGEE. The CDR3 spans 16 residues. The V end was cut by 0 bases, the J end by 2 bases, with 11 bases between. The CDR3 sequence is CASSVATGHNTGELFF. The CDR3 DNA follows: TGTGCCAGCAGCGTAGCGACGGGACATAACACCGGGGAGCTGTTTTTT.

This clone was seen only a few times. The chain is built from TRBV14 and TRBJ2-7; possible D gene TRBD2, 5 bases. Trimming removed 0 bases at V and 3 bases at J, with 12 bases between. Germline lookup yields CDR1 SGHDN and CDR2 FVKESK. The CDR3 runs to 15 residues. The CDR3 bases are TGTGCCAGCAGCCAAGACAGCCCCCGGGGCTACGAGCAGTACTTC. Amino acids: CASSQDSPRGYEQYF. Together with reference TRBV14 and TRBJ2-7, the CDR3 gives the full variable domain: EAGVTQFPSHSVIEKGQTVTLRCDPISGHDNLYWYRRVMGKEIKFLLHFVKESKQDESGMPNNRFLAERTGGTYSTLKVQPAELEDSGVYFCASSQDSPRGYEQYFGPGTRLTVT.

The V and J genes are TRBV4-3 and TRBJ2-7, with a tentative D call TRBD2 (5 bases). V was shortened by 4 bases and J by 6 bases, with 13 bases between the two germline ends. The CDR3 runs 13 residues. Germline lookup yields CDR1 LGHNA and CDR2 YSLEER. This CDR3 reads CASSLILSGEQYF. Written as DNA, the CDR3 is TGCGCCAGCAGCCTCATCTTGAGCGGCGAGCAGTACTTC.

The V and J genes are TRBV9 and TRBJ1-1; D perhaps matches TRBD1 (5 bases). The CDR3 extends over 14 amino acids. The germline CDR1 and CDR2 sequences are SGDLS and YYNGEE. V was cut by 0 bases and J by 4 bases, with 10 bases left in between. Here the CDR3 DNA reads TGTGCCAGCAGCGTAGGACAGTGGCCCACTGAAGCTTTCTTT. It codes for CASSVGQWPTEAFF.

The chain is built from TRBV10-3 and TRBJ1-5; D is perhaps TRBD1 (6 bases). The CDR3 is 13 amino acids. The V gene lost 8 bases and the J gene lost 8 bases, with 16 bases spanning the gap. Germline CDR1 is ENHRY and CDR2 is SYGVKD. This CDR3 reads CAIGEGGREPQHF. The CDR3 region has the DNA TGTGCCATCGGAGAAGGGGGGCGGGAGCCCCAGCATTTT.

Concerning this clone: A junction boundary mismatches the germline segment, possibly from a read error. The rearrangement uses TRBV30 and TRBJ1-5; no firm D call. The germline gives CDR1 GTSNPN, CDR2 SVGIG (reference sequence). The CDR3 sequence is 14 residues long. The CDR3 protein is CAWSPLLFNQAQHF. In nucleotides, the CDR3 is TGTGCCTGGAGTCCCCTCCTCTTTAATCAGGCCCAGCATTTT.